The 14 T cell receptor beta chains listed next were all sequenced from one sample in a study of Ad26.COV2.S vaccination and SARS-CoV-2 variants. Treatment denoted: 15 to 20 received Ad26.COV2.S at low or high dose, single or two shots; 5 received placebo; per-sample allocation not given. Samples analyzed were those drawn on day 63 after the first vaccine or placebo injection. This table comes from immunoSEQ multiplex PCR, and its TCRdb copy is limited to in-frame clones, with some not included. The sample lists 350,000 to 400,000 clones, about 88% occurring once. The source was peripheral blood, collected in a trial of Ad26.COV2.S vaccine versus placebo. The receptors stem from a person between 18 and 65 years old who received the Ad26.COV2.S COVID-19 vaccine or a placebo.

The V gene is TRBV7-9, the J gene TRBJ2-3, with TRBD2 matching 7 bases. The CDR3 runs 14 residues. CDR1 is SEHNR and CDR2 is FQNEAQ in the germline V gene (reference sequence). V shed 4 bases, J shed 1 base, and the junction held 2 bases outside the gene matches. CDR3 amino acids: CASSSAGGTDTQYF. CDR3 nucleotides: TGTGCCAGCAGCTCCGCGGGGGGCACAGATACGCAGTATTTT.

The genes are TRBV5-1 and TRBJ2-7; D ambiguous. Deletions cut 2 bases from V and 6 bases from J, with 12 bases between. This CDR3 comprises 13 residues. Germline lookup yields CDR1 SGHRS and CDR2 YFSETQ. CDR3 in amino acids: CASSFEIAGEQYF. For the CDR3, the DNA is TGCGCCAGCAGCTTCGAAATAGCTGGCGAGCAGTACTTC.

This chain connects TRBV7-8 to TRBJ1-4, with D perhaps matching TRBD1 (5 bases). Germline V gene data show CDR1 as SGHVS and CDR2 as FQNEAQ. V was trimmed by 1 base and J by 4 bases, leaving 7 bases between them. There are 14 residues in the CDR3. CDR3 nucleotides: TGTGCCAGCAGCTTAGGAAGGGGTAATGAAAAACTGTTTTTT. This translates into CASSLGRGNEKLFF.

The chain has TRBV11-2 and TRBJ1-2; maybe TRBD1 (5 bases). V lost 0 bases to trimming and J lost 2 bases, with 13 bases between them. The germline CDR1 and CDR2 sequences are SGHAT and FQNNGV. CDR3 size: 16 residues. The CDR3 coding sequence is TGTGCCAGCAGCTTAGATCCCGGGACCTCAAACTATGGCTACACCTTC. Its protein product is CASSLDPGTSNYGYTF. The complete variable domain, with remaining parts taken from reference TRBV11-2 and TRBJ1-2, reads EAGVAQSPRYKIIEKRQSVAFWCNPISGHATLYWYQQILGQGPKLLIQFQNNGVVDDSQLPKDRFSAERLKGVDSTLKIQPAKLEDSAVYLCASSLDPGTSNYGYTFGSGTRLTVV.

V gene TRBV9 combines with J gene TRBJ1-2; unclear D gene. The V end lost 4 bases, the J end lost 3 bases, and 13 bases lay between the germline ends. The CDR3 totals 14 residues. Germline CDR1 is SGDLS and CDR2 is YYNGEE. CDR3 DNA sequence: TGTGCCAGCAGCAGTCATAATCGAGACTATGGCTACACCTTC. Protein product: CASSSHNRDYGYTF.

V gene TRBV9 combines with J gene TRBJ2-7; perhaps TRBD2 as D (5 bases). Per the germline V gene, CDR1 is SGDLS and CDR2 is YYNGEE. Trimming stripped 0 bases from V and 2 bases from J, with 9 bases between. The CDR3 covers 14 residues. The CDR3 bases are TGTGCCAGCAGCGTAGGAGGGAAACCCTACGAGCAGTACTTC. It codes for CASSVGGKPYEQYF.

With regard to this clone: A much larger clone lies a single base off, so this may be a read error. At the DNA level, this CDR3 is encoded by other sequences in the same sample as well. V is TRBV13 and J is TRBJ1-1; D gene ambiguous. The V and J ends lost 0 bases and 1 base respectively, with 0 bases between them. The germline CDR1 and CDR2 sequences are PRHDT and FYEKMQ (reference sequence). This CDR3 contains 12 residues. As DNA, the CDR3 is TGTGCCAGCAGCTTAGGGAACACTGAAGCTTTCTTT. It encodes CASSLGNTEAFF.

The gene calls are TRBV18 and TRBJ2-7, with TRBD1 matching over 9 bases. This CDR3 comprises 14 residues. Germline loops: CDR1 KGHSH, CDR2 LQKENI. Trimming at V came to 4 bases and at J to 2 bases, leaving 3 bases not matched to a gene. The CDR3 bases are TGTGCCAGCTCACAGGGGACAGGGACCTACGAGCAGTACTTC. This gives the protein CASSQGTGTYEQYF. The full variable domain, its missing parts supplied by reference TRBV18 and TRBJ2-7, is NAGVMQNPRHLVRRRGQEARLRCSPMKGHSHVYWYRQLPEEGLKFMVYLQKENIIDESGMPKERFSAEFPKEGPSILRIQQVVRGDSAAYFCASSQGTGTYEQYFGPGTRLTVT.

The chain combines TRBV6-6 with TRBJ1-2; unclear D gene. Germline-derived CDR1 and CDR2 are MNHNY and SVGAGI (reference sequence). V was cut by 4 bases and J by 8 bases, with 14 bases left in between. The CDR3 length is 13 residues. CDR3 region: CASSSTAQGGYTF. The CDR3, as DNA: TGTGCCAGCAGTTCGACGGCCCAAGGGGGCTACACCTTC.

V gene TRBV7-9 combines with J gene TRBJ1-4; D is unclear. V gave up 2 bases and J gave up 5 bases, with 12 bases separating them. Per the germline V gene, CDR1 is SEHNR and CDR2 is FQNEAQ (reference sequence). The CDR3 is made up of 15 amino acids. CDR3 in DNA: TGTGCCAGCAGCTTATATTCCCAGACCAATGAAAAACTGTTTTTT. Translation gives CASSLYSQTNEKLFF.

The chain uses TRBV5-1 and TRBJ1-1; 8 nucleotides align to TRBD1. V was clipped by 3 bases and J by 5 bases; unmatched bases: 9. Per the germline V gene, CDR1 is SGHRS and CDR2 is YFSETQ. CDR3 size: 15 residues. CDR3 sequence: CASSSRTGGNTEAFF. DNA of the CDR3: TGCGCCAGCAGCTCCCGAACAGGGGGTAATACTGAAGCTTTCTTT.

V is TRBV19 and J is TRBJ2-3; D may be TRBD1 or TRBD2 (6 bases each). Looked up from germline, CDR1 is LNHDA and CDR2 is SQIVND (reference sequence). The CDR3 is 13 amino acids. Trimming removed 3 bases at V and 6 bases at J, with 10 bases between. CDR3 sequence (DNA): TGTGCCAGTAGTATCAGGGGAGGTGATACGCAGTATTTT. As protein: CASSIRGGDTQYF.

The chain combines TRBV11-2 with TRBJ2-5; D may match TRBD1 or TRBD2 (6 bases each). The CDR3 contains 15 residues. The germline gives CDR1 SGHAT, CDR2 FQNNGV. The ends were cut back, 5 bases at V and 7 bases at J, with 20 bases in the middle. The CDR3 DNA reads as TGTGCCAGCAGCCAGAACAGGGAGGCAAAGGGGACCCAGTACTTC. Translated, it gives CASSQNREAKGTQYF.

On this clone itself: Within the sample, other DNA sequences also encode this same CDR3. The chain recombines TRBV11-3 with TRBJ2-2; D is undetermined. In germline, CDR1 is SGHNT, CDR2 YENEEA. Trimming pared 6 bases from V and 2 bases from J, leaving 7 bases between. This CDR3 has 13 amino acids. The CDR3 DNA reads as TGTGCCAGCAGTCCAAGTAACACCGGGGAGCTGTTTTTT. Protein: CASSPSNTGELFF.